The rows below give T cell receptor beta chains drawn from one sample of a study of shared clonotypes between healthy human individuals. Produced via immunoSEQ multiplex PCR; TCRdb's table is partial and in-frame only. The sample includes roughly 2 million clones, about 95% of them seen just once. Sequenced: naive CD8+ T cells sorted from blood. The origin of the receptors is a man younger than 35 in good health. CDR3s include the opening cysteine and the closing phenylalanine or tryptophan. D genes are given only for firm matches. Not all rows give a size; the values are once, few, many and, for expanded clones, a class.

j_call,clone_size,d_call,v_call,cdr3_nt,cdr3_aa
TRBJ1-6,few,-,TRBV4-1,TGCGCCAGCAGCCAAGAAACTAGTCAGGGTCTCAATTCACCCCTCCACTTT,CASSQETSQGLNSPLHF
TRBJ1-1,-,-,TRBV14,TGTGCCAGCAGCCAAGAGGGCAGGGGGAACACTGAAGCTTTCTTT,CASSQEGRGNTEAFF
TRBJ2-7,-,-,TRBV7-9,TGTGCCAGCAGCTCGGGACACAATGCGGACGAGCAGTACTTC,CASSSGHNADEQYF
TRBJ2-1,-,-,TRBV2,TGTGCCAGCAGTGACGCCACTCGGTACAATGAGCAGTTCTTC,CASSDATRYNEQFF
TRBJ2-5,-,TRBD2,TRBV25-1,TGTGCCAGCAGTGTGGCGGGAGGGGATGAGACCCAGTACTTC,CASSVAGGDETQYF
TRBJ2-1,-,-,TRBV27,TGTGCCAGCAGTTCGCGTCTCTCCAAGGACAATGAGCAGTTCTTC,CASSSRLSKDNEQFF
TRBJ2-3,-,TRBD2,TRBV19,TGTGCCACTACACTAGCGGGAGGAATGGATACGCAGTATTTT,CATTLAGGMDTQYF
TRBJ1-6,-,TRBD1,TRBV5-6,TGTGCCAGCAGCCAGACACCGGGACAGGGTTATTCACCCCTCCACTTT,CASSQTPGQGYSPLHF
TRBJ2-7,-,-,TRBV9,TGTGCCAGCAGCGTAGTCGGAGCAGCAACCTACGAGCAGTACTTC,CASSVVGAATYEQYF
TRBJ2-5,-,-,TRBV19,TGTGCCAGTAGTCTCAGGGGAGCTCTTGAAGAGACCCAGTACTTC,CASSLRGALEETQYF
TRBJ1-1,-,TRBD1,TRBV7-9,TGTGCCAGCAGCCTTTGGACAGGGTTGGACACTGAAGCTTTCTTT,CASSLWTGLDTEAFF
TRBJ1-4,-,-,TRBV7-6,TGTGCCAGCAGCTTAGTATGGGGCGGCGAAAAACTGTTTTTT,CASSLVWGGEKLFF
TRBJ1-2,-,-,TRBV28,TGTGCCAGCAGTTTTGCGGGGACACATTATGGCTACACCTTC,CASSFAGTHYGYTF